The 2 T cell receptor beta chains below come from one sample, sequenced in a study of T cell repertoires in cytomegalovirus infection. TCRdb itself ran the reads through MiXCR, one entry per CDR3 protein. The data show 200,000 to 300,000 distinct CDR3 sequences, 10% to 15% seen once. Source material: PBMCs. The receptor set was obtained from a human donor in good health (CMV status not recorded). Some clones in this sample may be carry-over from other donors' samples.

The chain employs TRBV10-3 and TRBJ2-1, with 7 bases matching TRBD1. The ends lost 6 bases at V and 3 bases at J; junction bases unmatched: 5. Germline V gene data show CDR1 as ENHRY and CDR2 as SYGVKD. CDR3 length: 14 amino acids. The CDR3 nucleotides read TGTGCCATCAGGTCGGGACAGCTCTACAATGAGCAGTTCTTC. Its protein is CAIRSGQLYNEQFF.

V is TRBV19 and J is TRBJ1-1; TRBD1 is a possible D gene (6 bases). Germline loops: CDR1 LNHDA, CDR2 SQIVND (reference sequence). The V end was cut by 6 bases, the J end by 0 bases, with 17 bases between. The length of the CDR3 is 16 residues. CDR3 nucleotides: TGTGCCAGTAGGACAGGCCGGGGCATCTTGAACACTGAAGCTTTCTTT. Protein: CASRTGRGILNTEAFF.